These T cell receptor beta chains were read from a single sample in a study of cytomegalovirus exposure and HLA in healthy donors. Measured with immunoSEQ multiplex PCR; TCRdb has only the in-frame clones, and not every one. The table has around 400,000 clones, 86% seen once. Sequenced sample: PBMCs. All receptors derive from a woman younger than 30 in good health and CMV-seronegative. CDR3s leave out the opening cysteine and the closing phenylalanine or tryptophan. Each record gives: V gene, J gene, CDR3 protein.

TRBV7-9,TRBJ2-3,ASSKTLALGTDTQY
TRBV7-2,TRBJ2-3,ASSLPTSGADTQY
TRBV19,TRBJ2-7,ASSIAVSYEQY
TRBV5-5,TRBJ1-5,ASSLAGTALSNQPQH
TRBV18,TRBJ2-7,ASSPTGSYEQY
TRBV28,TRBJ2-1,ASSFGPSGNTGEQF
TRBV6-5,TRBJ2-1,ATTKSDEQF
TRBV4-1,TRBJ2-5,ASSQGQGGTWETQY
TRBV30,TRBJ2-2,AWVPGGSGTGELF
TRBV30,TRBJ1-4,AWRRQGLNEKLF
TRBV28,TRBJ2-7,ASSSTGGTYEQY